This T cell receptor (beta chain) comes out of a study of PD-1 blockade in classical Hodgkin lymphoma. With 4 bases removed from V and 0 bases from J, the gap between germline ends came to 19 bases. The length of the CDR3 is 18 residues. The germline CDR1 and CDR2 sequences are SGHNT and YENEEA. Assay used: immunoSEQ multiplex PCR; TCRdb lists only in-frame clones, some missing. The data show about 41,000 clones, 76% seen once. Brentuximab vedotin exposure varied among the patients, all of whom had relapsed after autologous stem cell transplantation. The sample here was peripheral blood mononuclear cells (PBMCs), taken at baseline. This TCR was sampled from a human donor with classical Hodgkin lymphoma. The rearrangement uses TRBV11-3 and TRBJ2-1; possible D gene TRBD1, 5 bases. The CDR3 spells CASSSNYGHNSSYNEQFF. The CDR3 DNA reads TGTGCCAGCAGCTCCAACTACGGACACAACTCCTCCTACAATGAGCAGTTCTTC.